These 3 T cell receptor beta chains were all obtained from the same sample, sequenced in a study of cytomegalovirus exposure and HLA in healthy donors (dated by TCRdb to 2017 to 2019). The library was built by means of the immunoSEQ multiplex PCR assay. A mixture of 60 forward primers for TCR Vbeta segments and 13 reverse primers for TCR Jbeta segments was used in the multiplex PCR. Held by TCRdb, this immuneACCESS table contains in-frame sequences only and omits some clones. Under half of the omission traces to an unresolved V gene where checked; the cause of the rest is unknown. The sample table shows 70,000 to 90,000 clones, and roughly 63% are seen once. 15% of the sample is taken by the ten largest. Sequencing was done on a sample of PBMCs. The receptor set was obtained from a woman aged 35 to 49 in good health and CMV-seropositive.

The chain links TRBV2 to TRBJ2-3, with D maybe TRBD1 (6 bases). The V end was cut by 6 bases, the J end by 2 bases, with 12 bases between. Germline V gene sequence: CDR1 SNHLY, CDR2 FYNNEI. The CDR3 is 14 residues long. For the CDR3, the DNA is TGTGCCAGCAGCAATGGACAGCCCACAGATACGCAGTATTTT. Residues: CASSNGQPTDTQYF. The full variable domain, completed using reference TRBV2 and TRBJ2-3, is EPEVTQTPSHQVTQMGQEVILRCVPISNHLYFYWYRQILGQKVEFLVSFYNNEISEKSEIFDDQFSVERPDGSNFTLKIRSTKLEDSAMYFCASSNGQPTDTQYFGPGTRLTVL.

The rearrangement uses TRBV6-5 and TRBJ1-6, with TRBD1 as a possible D gene (6 bases). The CDR3 spans 15 residues. The ends were cut back, 1 base at V and 7 bases at J, with 11 bases in the middle. Germline lookup yields CDR1 MNHEY and CDR2 SVGAGI. In DNA form, the CDR3 reads TGTGCCAGCAGTTACTTTCAGGGGAACAATTCACCCCTCCACTTT. Protein sequence: CASSYFQGNNSPLHF.

CDR3 DNA: TGTGCCAGCTCACCAGGACAGGGTCGGGACTATGGCTACACCTTC. It codes for CASSPGQGRDYGYTF. V is TRBV18 and J is TRBJ1-2; TRBD1 matches at 8 bases. The ends lost 2 bases at V and 3 bases at J; junction bases unmatched: 5. The CDR3 length is 15 residues. CDR1 is KGHSH and CDR2 is LQKENI in the germline V gene.